One sample yielded the 16 T cell receptor beta chains listed below, sequenced in a study of CD8 T cells in Susac syndrome. RNA in amounts of roughly 0.5 to 1 ug was reverse transcribed with random hexamers. TCRdb independently ran MiXCR on the immunoSEQ multiplex PCR reads; one entry per CDR3 protein. This sample yields hundreds of thousands of distinct CDR3 sequences, of which around 96% are seen a single time; 0.08% to 0.11% belongs to the top ten. The sequenced material came from CD4+ T cells from PBMCs. These receptors originate from a human donor with Susac syndrome.

The genes are TRBV30 and TRBJ2-7; 7 positions agree with TRBD2. The CDR3 runs to 13 residues. V lost 2 bases, J lost 7 bases, and 8 bases stayed unmatched. Germline V gene lookup returns CDR1 GTSNPN and CDR2 SVGIG (reference sequence). The CDR3 region has the DNA TGTGCCTGGAGTATGCGGGAGAAGGATGAGCAGTACTTC. Its protein product is CAWSMREKDEQYF.

The chain combines TRBV25-1 with TRBJ2-1, with TRBD2 identical over 7 bases. The CDR3 is 11 residues long. Germline V gene lookup returns CDR1 MGHDK and CDR2 SYGVNS. With V trimmed by 7 bases and J by 9 bases, 3 bases remained unmatched. Here the CDR3 reads CASTLAVEQFF. The CDR3 region has the DNA TGTGCCAGCACCCTAGCGGTTGAGCAGTTCTTC.

This clonotype has just one count. The V and J genes are TRBV3-1 and TRBJ2-2; D not resolved. Germline-derived CDR1 and CDR2 are LGHDT and YNNKEL (reference sequence). This CDR3 has 12 residues. The ends were cut back, 1 base at V and 6 bases at J, with 3 bases in the middle. CDR3 sequence reads: CASSQVSGELFF. CDR3 sequence (DNA): TGTGCCAGCAGCCAAGTATCCGGGGAGCTGTTTTTT.

The table lists this clonotype with a count of one. This chain joins TRBV11-2 and TRBJ2-3; D not resolved. This CDR3 is 11 amino acids long. The germline V and J ends were trimmed by 2 bases and 7 bases, with 4 bases remaining between them. Germline V gene data show CDR1 as SGHAT and CDR2 as FQNNGV. CDR3 protein: CASSLWNTQYF. The DNA of the CDR3 is TGTGCCAGCAGCTTATGGAATACGCAGTATTTT.

This chain uses TRBV3-1 with TRBJ2-2; D remains ambiguous. This CDR3 is 15 amino acids long. Deletions cut 3 bases from V and 1 base from J, with 9 bases between. Germline CDR1 reads LGHDT; CDR2 reads YNNKEL (reference sequence). The CDR3, as DNA: TGTGCCAGCAGCCAGAACCTACAGAACACCGGGGAGCTGTTTTTT. Its translation: CASSQNLQNTGELFF.

For this clonotype: This likely comes from a read error, as the CDR3 has no conserved phenylalanine or tryptophan at its end. V and J are TRBV30 and TRBJ1-5; D is unresolved. Trimming removed 1 base at V and 4 bases at J, with 5 bases between. The CDR3 has 12 residues. CDR1 GTSNPN and CDR2 SVGIG come from the germline V gene (reference sequence). The CDR3 region has the DNA TGTGCCTGGAGTGATGGGAATCAGCCCCAGCATCTT. Translating gives CAWSDGNQPQHL.

The CDR3: CASSPQGHSGANVLTF. The CDR3, as DNA: TGTGCCAGCAGCCCCCAGGGTCACTCTGGGGCCAACGTCCTGACTTTC. This sequence joins TRBV11-3 and TRBJ2-6; TRBD1 is a possible D gene (5 bases). The CDR3 is 16 residues long. Germline CDR1 is SGHNT and CDR2 is YENEEA. V lost 5 bases and J 0 bases, leaving 11 bases between the germline ends.

This clonotype was seen just once. This rearrangement joins TRBV12-3 or TRBV12-4 to TRBJ1-2; tentative D call: TRBD1 (6 bases). CDR3 length: 14 amino acids. Between the trimmed V and J ends, which lost 2 bases and 1 base, there was a span of 8 bases. CDR3 residues: CASSLNRDNYGYTF. CDR3 nucleotides: TGTGCCAGCAGTTTAAACAGGGATAACTATGGCTACACCTTC.

The genes are TRBV5-1 and TRBJ2-1; no firm D call. V dropped 1 base and J dropped 3 bases, with 8 bases sitting between them. Germline-derived CDR1 and CDR2 are SGHRS and YFSETQ. The CDR3 spans 14 residues. The CDR3 reads CASSLSANYNEQFF. In nucleotides, the CDR3 is TGCGCCAGCAGCTTGTCGGCTAACTACAATGAGCAGTTCTTC.

J is TRBJ2-5 and V is TRBV5-1; no clear D. The CDR3 runs 15 residues. V lost 7 bases to trimming and J lost 1 base, with 17 bases between them. Germline CDR1 SGHRS, CDR2 YFSETQ. The CDR3 DNA sequence: TGCGCCAGCGGATACCTAGGCGTTGTCCAAGAGACCCAGTACTTC. It codes for CASGYLGVVQETQYF.

The chain carries TRBV14 and TRBJ2-1; 13 positions agree with TRBD2. V was clipped by 6 bases and J by 8 bases; unmatched bases: 10. Germline loops: CDR1 SGHDN, CDR2 FVKESK. The CDR3 runs 16 residues. Here the CDR3 DNA reads TGTGCCAGCAGTTTCCGGACTAGCGGGAGACTCTATGAGCAGTTCTTC. It translates to CASSFRTSGRLYEQFF. Based on the CDR3 plus reference TRBV14 and TRBJ2-1, the full variable domain is EAGVTQFPSHSVIEKGQTVTLRCDPISGHDNLYWYRRVMGKEIKFLLHFVKESKQDESGMPNNRFLAERTGGTYSTLKVQPAELEDSGVYFCASSFRTSGRLYEQFFGPGTRLTVL.

The chain combines TRBV20-1 with TRBJ1-2, with D possibly being TRBD1 (6 bases). Germline CDR1 reads DFQATT; CDR2 reads SNEGSKA (reference sequence). V shed 5 bases and J shed 6 bases, with 7 bases lying between them. The CDR3 consists of 10 residues. Here the CDR3 DNA reads TGCAGTGCTCGGGGGCATGGCTACACCTTC. This codes for CSARGHGYTF.

The chain uses TRBV25-1 and TRBJ2-1, with D hard to call. The CDR3 is 15 residues long. CDR1 is MGHDK, CDR2 SYGVNS, per germline. Trimming took 2 bases from V and 2 from J, leaving 10 bases between them. CDR3 sequence: CASSEAQRAYNEQFF. Here the CDR3 DNA reads TGTGCCAGCAGTGAAGCACAGCGAGCCTACAATGAGCAGTTCTTC.

This chain connects TRBV25-1 to TRBJ1-2; D not certain. Germline lookup yields CDR1 MGHDK and CDR2 SYGVNS. V was trimmed by 1 base and J by 4 bases, leaving 7 bases between them. The length of the CDR3 is 13 residues. DNA for the CDR3: TGTGCCAGCAGTGAATCGGGCACCTATGGCTACACCTTC. It specifies CASSESGTYGYTF.

The chain employs TRBV3-1 and TRBJ2-2; D is tentatively TRBD1 or TRBD2 (5 bases each). The CDR3 covers 16 residues. Germline CDR1 and CDR2: LGHDT and YNNKEL (reference sequence). Deletions cut 4 bases from V and 6 bases from J, with 18 bases between. The CDR3 DNA reads TGTGCCAGCAGCCCCCCGAGGGCAGGGTTAGCCGGGGAGCTGTTTTTT. Residues: CASSPPRAGLAGELFF.

The chain employs TRBV29-1 and TRBJ1-1; D gene uncertain. Germline CDR1 SQVTM, CDR2 ANQGSEA. Between the trimmed V and J ends, which lost 4 bases and 8 bases, there was a span of 11 bases. This CDR3 region has 11 residues. The CDR3 here is CSVVMTREAFF. Written as DNA, the CDR3 is TGCAGCGTTGTGATGACTCGGGAAGCTTTCTTT. The full variable domain, with the rest looked up from reference TRBV29-1 and TRBJ1-1, is SAVISQKPSRDICQRGTSLTIQCQVDSQVTMMFWYRQQPGQSLTLIATANQGSEATYESGFVIDKFPISRPNLTFSTLTVSNMSPEDSSIYLCSVVMTREAFFGQGTRLTVV.